These 2 T cell receptor beta chains came from one sample sequenced in a study of siplizumab effects on memory and regulatory T cells. The data were produced by immunoSEQ multiplex PCR, yet TCRdb's version contains in-frame clones alone and is incomplete. The table records 100,000 to 120,000 clones, 85% to 95% of them present only once. The sequenced sample was CD4+ T cells sorted from blood. These receptors came from a human donor in good health.

The genes are TRBV18 and TRBJ1-1; D gene ambiguous. Germline assignment: CDR1 KGHSH and CDR2 LQKENI. This CDR3 has 12 amino acids. Trimming shortened V by 3 bases and J by 5 bases, and 7 bases separated the two germline ends. CDR3 sequence reads: CASSPTSTEAFF. DNA for the CDR3: TGTGCCAGCTCACCGACTAGTACTGAAGCTTTCTTT.

This rearrangement joins TRBV2 to TRBJ2-7, with unresolved D. V lost 7 bases and J 2 bases, leaving 9 bases between the germline ends. The length of the CDR3 is 12 residues. Germline V gives CDR1 SNHLY, CDR2 FYNNEI. The CDR3 reads CASKLHTYEQYF. CDR3 DNA: TGTGCCAGCAAATTACATACCTACGAGCAGTACTTC.